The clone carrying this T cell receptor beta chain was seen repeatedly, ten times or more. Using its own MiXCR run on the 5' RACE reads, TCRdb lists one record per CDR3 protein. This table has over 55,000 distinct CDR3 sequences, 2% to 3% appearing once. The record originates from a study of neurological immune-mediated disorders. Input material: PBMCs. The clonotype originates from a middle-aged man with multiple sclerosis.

CDR3 loop: CSASVAVARYEQYF. The CDR3 coding sequence is TGCAGTGCTAGTGTGGCGGTTGCCCGGTACGAGCAGTACTTC. This chain links TRBV20-1 with TRBJ2-7; the D is unclear. Deletions cut 3 bases from V and 4 bases from J, with 16 bases between. The CDR3 is 14 amino acids. Germline V gene sequence: CDR1 DFQATT, CDR2 SNEGSKA (reference sequence).